One sample yielded the 26 T cell receptor beta chains listed below, sequenced in a study of blood T cell repertoires in COVID-19. Sequencing was performed with immunoSEQ multiplex PCR; in TCRdb, only in-frame clones are kept and a portion is missing. The table has some 290,000 clones, 83% seen once. Sequenced material: peripheral blood. All receptors derive from a man aged 55-75 years who had recovered from COVID-19.

J is TRBJ1-2 and V is TRBV3-1 (or the pseudogene TRBV3-2); no reliable D call. Germline values: CDR1 LGHDT, CDR2 YNNKEL (reference sequence). This CDR3 is built from 13 residues. V lost 6 bases and J 4 bases, leaving 12 bases between the germline ends. The CDR3 sequence: CASRPLTGYGYTF. CDR3 nucleotides: TGTGCCAGCAGACCCCTGACGGGCTATGGCTACACCTTC.

The V call is TRBV4-2, the J call TRBJ2-5, with 9 bases aligning to TRBD2. After removal of 2 bases from V and 2 bases from J, the junction contained 6 bases not matched to a gene. Germline V CDR1 and CDR2: LGHNA, YNFKEQ. This CDR3 has 16 residues. Here the CDR3 DNA reads TGTGCCAGCAGCCAAACAGGGGCGGGGGGGCAAGAGACCCAGTACTTC. Amino acid sequence: CASSQTGAGGQETQYF.

The rearrangement uses TRBV4-1 and TRBJ1-4; TRBD1 aligns across 9 bases. V lost 0 bases, J lost 7 bases, and 6 bases stayed unmatched. Germline CDR1 MGHRA, CDR2 YSYEKL. The CDR3 is 16 residues long. CDR3: CASSQDQGTGSEKLFF. CDR3 in DNA: TGCGCCAGCAGCCAAGATCAGGGGACAGGGAGTGAAAAACTGTTTTTT.

V and J are TRBV4-1 and TRBJ2-6; 10 bases are a match to TRBD1. J gave up 4 bases and V 4 bases, and 10 bases lay outside the gene matches. CDR3 length: 18 amino acids. CDR1 is MGHRA and CDR2 is YSYEKL in the germline V gene. As DNA, the CDR3 is TGCGCCAGCAGCCCGGAAGGGACAGGGGTTCGCGGGGCCAACGTCCTGACTTTC. Protein sequence: CASSPEGTGVRGANVLTF.

The chain has TRBV18 and TRBJ1-2; D possibly corresponds to TRBD1 (5 bases). Trimming stripped 2 bases from V and 6 bases from J, with 16 bases between. Germline CDR1 KGHSH, CDR2 LQKENI. This CDR3 has 15 amino acids. The chain's CDR3 is CASSPVPKGSDGYTF. In nucleotides, the CDR3 is TGTGCCAGCTCACCAGTTCCAAAGGGGTCCGATGGCTACACCTTC.

This clone is a singleton in its sample. The chain combines TRBV11-2 with TRBJ2-6; maybe TRBD1 (5 bases). In germline, CDR1 is SGHAT, CDR2 FQNNGV. This CDR3 has 15 residues. Trimming stripped 3 bases from V and 2 bases from J, with 8 bases between. The CDR3: CASSFQGTGANVLTF. The CDR3 DNA reads as TGTGCCAGCAGCTTCCAGGGTACTGGGGCCAACGTCCTGACTTTC.

The chain couples TRBV5-1 to TRBJ2-2; TRBD2 agrees at 10 bases. The V and J ends lost 9 bases and 7 bases, in that order; junction bases with no gene match: 15. The CDR3 extends over 16 amino acids. Germline V CDR1 and CDR2: SGHRS, YFSETQ. CDR3 in DNA: TGCGCCACCACGCCCCATAGCGGGAGGAGTGGCGGGGAGCTGTTTTTT. This gives the protein CATTPHSGRSGGELFF.

The chain employs TRBV24-1 and TRBJ2-4, with 8 positions matching TRBD2. The V gene end was trimmed by 6 bases and the J gene end by 1 base; junction bases not matched to a gene: 1. Germline values: CDR1 KGHDR, CDR2 SFDVKD. The CDR3 contains 14 residues. Here the CDR3 DNA reads TGTGCCACCAGTCCGGGGGGGGCCAAAAACATTCAGTACTTC. This gives the protein CATSPGGAKNIQYF.

The V and J genes are TRBV28 and TRBJ1-5; D gene uncertain. The CDR3 is 14 amino acids. The germline gives CDR1 MDHEN, CDR2 SYDVKM. V lost 5 bases and J lost 5, with 13 bases in between. CDR3 in DNA: TGTGCCAGCAGTCCCTGGTCAGTGGATCAGCCCCAGCATTTT. Amino acid sequence: CASSPWSVDQPQHF.

The V and J genes are TRBV2 and TRBJ1-2, with no clear D. Per the germline V gene, CDR1 is SNHLY and CDR2 is FYNNEI. The CDR3 runs 10 residues. The V and J ends lost 5 bases and 11 bases respectively, with 9 bases between them. The CDR3 DNA sequence: TGTGCCAGCAGTCCCCTCTATTACACCTTC. Its protein product is CASSPLYYTF.

The chain links TRBV4-2 to TRBJ2-1; TRBD2 agrees at 8 bases. Germline CDR1 LGHNA, CDR2 YNFKEQ. The CDR3 is 17 residues long. V shed 0 bases and J 2 bases; nucleotides not matched to a gene: 6. The CDR3 DNA follows: TGTGCCAGCAGCCAAGATTGGGGACTAGGCCCCTACAATGAGCAGTTCTTC. Translation gives CASSQDWGLGPYNEQFF.

V is TRBV4-1 and J is TRBJ2-5; TRBD1 might be the D (6 bases). The CDR3 totals 16 residues. Looked up from germline, CDR1 is MGHRA and CDR2 is YSYEKL. Deletions cut 0 bases from V and 0 bases from J, with 11 bases between. This chain's CDR3 is CASSQDPDSYQETQYF. Written as DNA, the CDR3 is TGCGCCAGCAGCCAAGACCCGGACAGTTACCAAGAGACCCAGTACTTC.

V and J are TRBV2 and TRBJ2-7; D remains ambiguous. Trimming pared 4 bases from V and 6 bases from J, leaving 10 bases between. The CDR3 has 12 residues. The germline V gene has CDR1 SNHLY and CDR2 FYNNEI. The DNA of the CDR3 is TGTGCCAGCAGTGCAGATCTAGGCGAGCAGTACTTC. This encodes CASSADLGEQYF. The whole variable domain, filled in from reference TRBV2 and TRBJ2-7, reads EPEVTQTPSHQVTQMGQEVILRCVPISNHLYFYWYRQILGQKVEFLVSFYNNEISEKSEIFDDQFSVERPDGSNFTLKIRSTKLEDSAMYFCASSADLGEQYFGPGTRLTVT.

The genes are TRBV2 and TRBJ2-1; 7 bases align to TRBD2. Germline lookup yields CDR1 SNHLY and CDR2 FYNNEI. Losses at the gene ends were 2 bases for V and 16 bases for J; bases not matched to a gene: 14. The CDR3 consists of 14 residues. In nucleotides, the CDR3 is TGTGCCAGCAGTGAAACACCAGTCGGGGCGGGAGTCTTCTTC. As protein: CASSETPVGAGVFF. The variable domain in full, with the rest retrieved from reference TRBV2 and TRBJ2-1, is EPEVTQTPSHQVTQMGQEVILRCVPISNHLYFYWYRQILGQKVEFLVSFYNNEISEKSEIFDDQFSVERPDGSNFTLKIRSTKLEDSAMYFCASSETPVGAGVFFGPGTRLTVL.

For the CDR3, the DNA is TGTGCCAGCAGTGATCGCGCCCCATTCGGGGACAGGGGTTACAATGAGCAGTTCTTC. Translation: CASSDRAPFGDRGYNEQFF. The rearrangement uses TRBV6-1 and TRBJ2-1; 10 bases line up with TRBD1. Germline-derived CDR1 and CDR2 are MNHNS and SASEGT. The CDR3 is 19 residues long. The J segment lost 4 bases and the V segment lost 3 bases, leaving 15 bases of the junction unmatched.

This clone was picked up a small number of times. This chain links TRBV3-1 (or the pseudogene TRBV3-2) with TRBJ2-1, with TRBD1 identical over 8 bases. Trimming took 6 bases from V and 7 from J; bases not matched to a gene: 8. CDR3 length: 14 amino acids. CDR1 and CDR2 (germline): LGHDT, YNNKEL (reference sequence). The CDR3 loop reads CASRSSGTGNEQFF. The CDR3, as DNA: TGTGCCAGCAGATCCTCCGGGACAGGAAATGAGCAGTTCTTC.

This clone was detected a few times. The chain carries TRBV6-5 and TRBJ1-2; D remains ambiguous. CDR1 and CDR2 from the germline V gene are MNHEY and SVGAGI. The CDR3 length is 13 residues. V lost 6 bases and J 8 bases, leaving 16 bases between the germline ends. CDR3 amino acids: CASRGNPGSGYTF. CDR3 bases: TGTGCCAGCAGGGGCAACCCGGGGAGCGGCTACACCTTC.

The CDR3 region is CAINDRGQETQYF. In DNA, the CDR3 is TGTGCCATCAACGACAGGGGACAAGAGACCCAGTACTTC. The chain combines TRBV10-3 with TRBJ2-5, with 8 nucleotides matching TRBD1. Germline lookup yields CDR1 ENHRY and CDR2 SYGVKD. The CDR3 sequence is 13 residues long. V was pared by 7 bases and J by 2 bases, with 3 bases of the junction left unmatched.

The V call is TRBV7-8, the J call TRBJ2-1; 8 bases fit TRBD1. Germline assignment: CDR1 SGHVS and CDR2 FQNEAQ. The CDR3 is 16 residues long. V lost 2 bases and J lost 7; bases outside the gene matches: 10. The DNA for the CDR3 is TGTGCCAGCAGCTTACGTATTGGGACAGGCCGAAATGAGCAGTTCTTC. It codes for CASSLRIGTGRNEQFF.

A single count supports this clone. V gene TRBV30 combines with J gene TRBJ1-2, with D hard to call. The ends were cut back, 2 bases at V and 0 bases at J, with 10 bases in the middle. Germline loops: CDR1 GTSNPN, CDR2 SVGIG (reference sequence). The CDR3 spans 14 residues. The CDR3 region is CAWSPRGTNYGYTF. The CDR3 DNA reads TGTGCCTGGAGTCCACGGGGAACTAACTATGGCTACACCTTC.

The V and J genes are TRBV5-4 and TRBJ1-2; 7 nucleotides match TRBD1. This CDR3 has 13 residues. The V gene's germline CDR1 is SGHNT and CDR2 YYREEE (reference sequence). The trim removed 4 bases at V and 6 bases at J, leaving 6 bases unmatched. The CDR3 sequence is CASSPTGPHGYTF. The CDR3 coding sequence is TGTGCCAGCAGCCCGACAGGGCCCCATGGCTACACCTTC.

V usage is TRBV19 and J usage is TRBJ2-3, with 8 bases that match TRBD1. The CDR3 loop spans 16 amino acids. CDR1 is LNHDA and CDR2 is SQIVND in the germline V gene (reference sequence). V was clipped by 4 bases and J by 3 bases; unmatched bases: 9. The CDR3 DNA sequence: TGTGCCAGTAGTACCGATGACAGGGGAAGAACAGATACGCAGTATTTT. Translated, it gives CASSTDDRGRTDTQYF.

This chain uses TRBV28 with TRBJ2-4; 10 positions match TRBD1. The CDR3 covers 12 residues. CDR1 and CDR2 from the germline V gene are MDHEN and SYDVKM. V dropped 5 bases and J dropped 13; count of bases not matched to a gene: 5. This CDR3 reads CASSDRGRGQYF. For the CDR3, the DNA is TGTGCCAGCAGTGACAGGGGGCGCGGACAGTACTTC.

In its sample, this clone was seen a few times. The chain is built from TRBV6-9 and TRBJ2-1, with TRBD2 matching 8 bases. Per the germline V gene, CDR1 is MNHGY and CDR2 is SVAAGI. The CDR3 extends over 15 amino acids. Trimming removed 3 bases from V and 2 bases from J; junction bases left unmatched: 3. The CDR3 loop is CASSYPTSAYNEQFF. The DNA for the CDR3 is TGTGCCAGCAGTTACCCGACTAGCGCCTACAATGAGCAGTTCTTC.

This clone was found once. This rearrangement joins TRBV11-2 to TRBJ1-1; D uncertain. Germline V gene lookup returns CDR1 SGHAT and CDR2 FQNNGV. The CDR3 runs 13 residues. The V end was cut by 1 base, the J end by 6 bases, with 9 bases between. CDR3 in DNA: TGTGCCAGCAGCTTAGCCGGCGGGCCTGAAGCTTTCTTT. This sequence encodes CASSLAGGPEAFF.

The V gene is TRBV6-1, the J gene TRBJ2-7; TRBD1 is a possible D gene (5 bases). The V gene's germline CDR1 is MNHNS and CDR2 SASEGT. Trimming removed 2 bases at V and 3 bases at J, with 8 bases between. The CDR3 totals 13 residues. For the CDR3, the DNA is TGTGCCAGCAGTGAACATAGGGGCTACGAGCAGTACTTC. It yields the protein CASSEHRGYEQYF.